Following are 5 T cell receptor beta chains from one sample sequenced in a study of vaccination and CD4 T cells after COVID-19. No antigen has been identified for these receptors. Sample treatment: approximately 9-day PBMC culture with coronavirus spike peptide pools or control peptides (ViraFEST assay). Sequencing of cultured CD4+ T cell DNA used the Oncomine TCR Beta short-read assay. TCRdb re-called the PCR reads through MiXCR, storing one row per CDR3 protein. Of around 17,000 distinct CDR3 sequences in the sample, roughly 56% were seen once. Specimen: CD4+ T cells from blood, cultured in vitro. The receptors originated from a human donor who had recovered from COVID-19.

The gene calls are TRBV3-1 and TRBJ2-5; D possibly corresponds to TRBD2 (6 bases). CDR3 size: 17 residues. Trimming took 4 bases from V and 2 from J, leaving 20 bases between them. Germline-derived CDR1 and CDR2 are LGHDT and YNNKEL (reference sequence). The CDR3 here is CASSLTRRTSSQETQYF. CDR3 nucleotide sequence: TGTGCCAGCAGCCTCACCAGACGCACTAGCAGTCAAGAGACCCAGTACTTC.

This clonotype was detected a few times. This sequence joins TRBV20-1 and TRBJ1-6, with D perhaps matching TRBD1 (5 bases). The length of the CDR3 is 14 residues. Deletions cut 6 bases from V and 10 bases from J, with 19 bases between. Germline V gene sequence: CDR1 DFQATT, CDR2 SNEGSKA (reference sequence). Here the CDR3 DNA reads TGCAGTGCCCGAGGGCAGGGCGAACGGTCACCCCTCCACTTT. As protein: CSARGQGERSPLHF.

This chain joins TRBV5-1 and TRBJ2-4; 7 bases align to TRBD1. This CDR3 is built from 13 residues. Germline CDR1 and CDR2: SGHRS and YFSETQ. Trimming at V came to 6 bases and at J to 0 bases, leaving 0 bases not matched to a gene. CDR3 loop: CASTGGAKNIQYF. In DNA, the CDR3 is TGCGCCAGCACAGGGGGAGCCAAAAACATTCAGTACTTC.

V and J are TRBV7-9 and TRBJ1-1, with 7 bases that match TRBD1. Germline V lookup: CDR1 SEHNR, CDR2 FQNEAQ (reference sequence). This CDR3 comprises 17 residues. V trimming: 5 bases; J trimming: 0 bases; junction bases outside the gene matches: 12. Here the CDR3 reads CASSLLWTGAMNTEAFF. CDR3 in DNA: TGTGCCAGCAGCCTACTTTGGACAGGAGCGATGAACACTGAAGCTTTCTTT.

The J gene is TRBJ1-3, the V gene TRBV2; D unclear. Germline lookup yields CDR1 SNHLY and CDR2 FYNNEI. V was shortened by 6 bases and J by 1 base, with 10 bases between the two germline ends. The CDR3 totals 14 residues. The CDR3 region is CASRLTVSGNTIYF. CDR3 DNA sequence: TGTGCCAGCAGACTCACAGTGTCTGGAAACACCATATATTTT.